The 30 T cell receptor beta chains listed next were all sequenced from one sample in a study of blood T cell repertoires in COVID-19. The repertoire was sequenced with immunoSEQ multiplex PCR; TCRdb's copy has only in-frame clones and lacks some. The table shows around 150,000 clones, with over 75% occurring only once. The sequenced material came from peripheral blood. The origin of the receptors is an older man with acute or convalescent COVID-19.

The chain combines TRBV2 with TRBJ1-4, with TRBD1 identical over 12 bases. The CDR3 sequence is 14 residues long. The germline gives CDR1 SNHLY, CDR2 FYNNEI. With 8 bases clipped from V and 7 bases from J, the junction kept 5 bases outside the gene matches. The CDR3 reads CASCWDRGLEKLFF. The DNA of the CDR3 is TGTGCCAGCTGCTGGGACAGGGGGCTTGAAAAACTGTTTTTT. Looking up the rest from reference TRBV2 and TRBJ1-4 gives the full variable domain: EPEVTQTPSHQVTQMGQEVILRCVPISNHLYFYWYRQILGQKVEFLVSFYNNEISEKSEIFDDQFSVERPDGSNFTLKIRSTKLEDSAMYFCASCWDRGLEKLFFGSGTQLSVL.

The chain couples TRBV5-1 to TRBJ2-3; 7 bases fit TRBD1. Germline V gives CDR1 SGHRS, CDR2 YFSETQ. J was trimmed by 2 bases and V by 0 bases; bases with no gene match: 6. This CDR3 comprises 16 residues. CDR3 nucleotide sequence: TGCGCCAGCAGCTTGGACGGGACAGCTAACACAGATACGCAGTATTTT. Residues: CASSLDGTANTDTQYF.

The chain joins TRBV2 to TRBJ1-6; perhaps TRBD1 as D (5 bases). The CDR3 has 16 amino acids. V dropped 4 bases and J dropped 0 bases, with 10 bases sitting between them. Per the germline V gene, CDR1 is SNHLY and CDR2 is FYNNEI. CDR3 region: CASSASGGSYNSPLHF. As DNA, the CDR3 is TGTGCCAGCAGTGCCTCCGGGGGCTCCTATAATTCACCCCTCCACTTT. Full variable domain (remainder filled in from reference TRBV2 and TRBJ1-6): EPEVTQTPSHQVTQMGQEVILRCVPISNHLYFYWYRQILGQKVEFLVSFYNNEISEKSEIFDDQFSVERPDGSNFTLKIRSTKLEDSAMYFCASSASGGSYNSPLHFGNGTRLTVT.

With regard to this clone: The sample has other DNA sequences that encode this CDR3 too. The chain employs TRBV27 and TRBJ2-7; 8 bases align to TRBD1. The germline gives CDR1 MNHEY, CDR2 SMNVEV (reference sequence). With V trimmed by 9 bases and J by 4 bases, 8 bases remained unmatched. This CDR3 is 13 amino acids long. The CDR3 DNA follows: TGTGCCAGTTCTAGGACAGGGAGTTACGAGCAGTACTTC. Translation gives CASSRTGSYEQYF.

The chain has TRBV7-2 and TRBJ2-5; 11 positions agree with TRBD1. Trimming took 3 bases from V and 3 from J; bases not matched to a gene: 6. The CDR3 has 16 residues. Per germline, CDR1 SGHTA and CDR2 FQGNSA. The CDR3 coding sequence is TGTGCCAGCAGCTTGGGACAGGGGGTAAGAAAAGAGACCCAGTACTTC. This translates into CASSLGQGVRKETQYF.

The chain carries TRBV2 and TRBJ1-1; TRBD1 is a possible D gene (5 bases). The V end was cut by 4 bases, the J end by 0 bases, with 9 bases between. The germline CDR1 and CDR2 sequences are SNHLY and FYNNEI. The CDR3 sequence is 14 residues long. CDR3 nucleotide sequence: TGTGCCAGCAGTGTGGGGGGTATGAACACTGAAGCTTTCTTT. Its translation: CASSVGGMNTEAFF.

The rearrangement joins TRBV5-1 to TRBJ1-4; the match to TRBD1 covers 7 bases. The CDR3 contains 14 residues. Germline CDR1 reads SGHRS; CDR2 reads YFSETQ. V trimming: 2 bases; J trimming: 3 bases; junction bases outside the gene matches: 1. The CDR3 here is CASSFGTANEKLFF. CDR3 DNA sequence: TGCGCCAGCAGCTTCGGGACAGCTAATGAAAAACTGTTTTTT.

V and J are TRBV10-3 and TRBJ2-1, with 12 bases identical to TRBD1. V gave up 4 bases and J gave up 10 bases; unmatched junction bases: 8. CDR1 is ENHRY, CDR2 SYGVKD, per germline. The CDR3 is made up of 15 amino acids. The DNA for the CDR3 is TGTGCCATCAGTGCCCGGGACAGGGGGCAGGTGGAGCAGTTCTTC. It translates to CAISARDRGQVEQFF.

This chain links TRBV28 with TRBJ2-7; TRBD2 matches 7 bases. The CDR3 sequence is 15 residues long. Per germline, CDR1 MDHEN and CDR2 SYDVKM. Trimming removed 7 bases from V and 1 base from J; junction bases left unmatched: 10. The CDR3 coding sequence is TGTGCCAGCACAACATCGGGGGAGGGATCCTACGAGCAGTACTTC. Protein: CASTTSGEGSYEQYF.

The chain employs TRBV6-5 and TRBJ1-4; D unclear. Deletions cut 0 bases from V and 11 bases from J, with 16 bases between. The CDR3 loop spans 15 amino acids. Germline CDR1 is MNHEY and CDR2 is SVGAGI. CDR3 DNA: TGTGCCAGCAGTTACTCGATACGCGGCGACGGGAAACTGTTTTTT. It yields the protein CASSYSIRGDGKLFF.

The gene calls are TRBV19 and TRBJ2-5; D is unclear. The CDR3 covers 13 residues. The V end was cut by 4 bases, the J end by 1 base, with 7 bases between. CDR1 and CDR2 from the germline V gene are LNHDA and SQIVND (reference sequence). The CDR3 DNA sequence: TGTGCCAGTAGTACAGGTTCCCAAGAGACCCAGTACTTC. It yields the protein CASSTGSQETQYF.

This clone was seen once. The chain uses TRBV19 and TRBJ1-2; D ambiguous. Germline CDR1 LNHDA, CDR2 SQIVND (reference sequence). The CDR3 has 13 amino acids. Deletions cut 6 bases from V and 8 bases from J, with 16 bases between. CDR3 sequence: CASSTQDYGGYTF. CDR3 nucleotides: TGTGCCAGTAGCACCCAGGACTACGGCGGCTACACCTTC. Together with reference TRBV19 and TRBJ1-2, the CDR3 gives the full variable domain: DGGITQSPKYLFRKEGQNVTLSCEQNLNHDAMYWYRQDPGQGLRLIYYSQIVNDFQKGDIAEGYSVSREKKESFPLTVTSAQKNPTAFYLCASSTQDYGGYTFGSGTRLTVV.

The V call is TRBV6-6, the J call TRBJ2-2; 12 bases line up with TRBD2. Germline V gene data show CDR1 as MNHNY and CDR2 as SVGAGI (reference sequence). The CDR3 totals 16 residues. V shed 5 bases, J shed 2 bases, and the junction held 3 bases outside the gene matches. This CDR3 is CASSVGLAGNTGELFF. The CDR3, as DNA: TGTGCCAGCAGTGTCGGACTAGCGGGAAACACCGGGGAGCTGTTTTTT.

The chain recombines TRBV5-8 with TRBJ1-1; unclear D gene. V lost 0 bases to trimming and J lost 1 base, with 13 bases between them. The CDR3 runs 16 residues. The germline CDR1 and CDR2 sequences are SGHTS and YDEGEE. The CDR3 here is CASSLGNSYGNTEAFF. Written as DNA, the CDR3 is TGTGCCAGCAGCTTGGGGAACAGCTATGGGAACACTGAAGCTTTCTTT.

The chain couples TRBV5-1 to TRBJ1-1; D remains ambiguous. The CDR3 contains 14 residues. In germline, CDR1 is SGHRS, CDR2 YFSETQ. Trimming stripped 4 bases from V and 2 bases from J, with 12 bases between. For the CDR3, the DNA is TGCGCCAGCAGCGGGAGCGCAACCAACACTGAAGCTTTCTTT. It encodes CASSGSATNTEAFF.

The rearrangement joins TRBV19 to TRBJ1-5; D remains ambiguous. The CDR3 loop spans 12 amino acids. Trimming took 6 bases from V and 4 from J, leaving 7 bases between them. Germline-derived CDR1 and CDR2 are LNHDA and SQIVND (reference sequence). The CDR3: CASRAANQPQHF. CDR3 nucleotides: TGTGCCAGTAGGGCGGCTAATCAGCCCCAGCATTTT.

CDR3 nucleotides: TGTGCCAGCAGTTACCCGGGACTAGCGGGCTTCAATGAGCAGTTCTTC. Amino acid sequence: CASSYPGLAGFNEQFF. The rearrangement links TRBV6-2 or TRBV6-3 to TRBJ2-1, with 12 bases identical to TRBD2. Germline V gene lookup returns CDR1 MNHEY and CDR2 SVGEGT. The trim removed 2 bases at V and 6 bases at J, leaving 5 bases unmatched. CDR3 length: 16 residues.

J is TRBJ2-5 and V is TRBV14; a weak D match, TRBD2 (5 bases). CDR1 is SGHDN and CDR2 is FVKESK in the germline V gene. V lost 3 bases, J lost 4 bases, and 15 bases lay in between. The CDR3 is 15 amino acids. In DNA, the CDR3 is TGTGCCAGCAGCCAGCTGACCGGAGGCACAGAGACCCAGTACTTC. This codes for CASSQLTGGTETQYF.

The CDR3 is CASNPGSSYNEQFF. The CDR3 DNA reads as TGTGCCAGCAACCCGGGGAGCTCCTACAATGAGCAGTTCTTC. The rearrangement uses TRBV7-2 and TRBJ2-1; TRBD2 might be the D (5 bases). The germline V gene has CDR1 SGHTA and CDR2 FQGNSA. Deletions cut 7 bases from V and 0 bases from J, with 10 bases between. The CDR3 has 14 amino acids.

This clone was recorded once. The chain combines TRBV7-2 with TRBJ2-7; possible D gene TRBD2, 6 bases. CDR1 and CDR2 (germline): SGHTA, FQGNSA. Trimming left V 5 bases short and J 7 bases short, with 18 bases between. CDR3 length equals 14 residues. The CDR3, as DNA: TGTGCCAGCAGCGGGACTGTTGTAGCGCGGGAGCAGTACTTC. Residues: CASSGTVVAREQYF.

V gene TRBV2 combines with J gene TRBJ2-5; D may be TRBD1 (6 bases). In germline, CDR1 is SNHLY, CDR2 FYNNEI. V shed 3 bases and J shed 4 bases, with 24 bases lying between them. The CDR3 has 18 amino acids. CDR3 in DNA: TGTGCCAGCAGTGAGGTTGGGACACTAATCAGGGCTTCAGAGACCCAGTACTTC. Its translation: CASSEVGTLIRASETQYF. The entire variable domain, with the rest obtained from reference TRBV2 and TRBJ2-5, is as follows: EPEVTQTPSHQVTQMGQEVILRCVPISNHLYFYWYRQILGQKVEFLVSFYNNEISEKSEIFDDQFSVERPDGSNFTLKIRSTKLEDSAMYFCASSEVGTLIRASETQYFGPGTRLLVL.

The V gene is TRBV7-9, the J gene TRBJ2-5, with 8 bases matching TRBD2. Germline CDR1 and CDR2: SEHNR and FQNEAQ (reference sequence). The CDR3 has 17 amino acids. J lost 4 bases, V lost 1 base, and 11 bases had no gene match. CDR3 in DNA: TGTGCCAGCAGCTTAGGTGTTGAAAGCGGGGGAGGAGAGACCCAGTACTTC. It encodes CASSLGVESGGGETQYF.

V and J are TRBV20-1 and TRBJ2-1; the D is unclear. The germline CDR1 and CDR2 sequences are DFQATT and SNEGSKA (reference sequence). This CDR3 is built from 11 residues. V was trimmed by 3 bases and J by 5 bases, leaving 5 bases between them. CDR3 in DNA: TGCAGTGCTAGGGGCCACAATGAGCAGTTCTTC. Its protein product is CSARGHNEQFF.

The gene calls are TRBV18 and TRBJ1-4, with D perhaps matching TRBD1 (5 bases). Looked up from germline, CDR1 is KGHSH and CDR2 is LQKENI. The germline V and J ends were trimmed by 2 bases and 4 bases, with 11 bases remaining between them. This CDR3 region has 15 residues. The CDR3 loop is CASSPAGRSNEKLFF. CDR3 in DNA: TGTGCCAGCTCACCAGCGGGACGAAGTAATGAAAAACTGTTTTTT. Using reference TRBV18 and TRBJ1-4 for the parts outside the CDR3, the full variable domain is NAGVMQNPRHLVRRRGQEARLRCSPMKGHSHVYWYRQLPEEGLKFMVYLQKENIIDESGMPKERFSAEFPKEGPSILRIQQVVRGDSAAYFCASSPAGRSNEKLFFGSGTQLSVL.

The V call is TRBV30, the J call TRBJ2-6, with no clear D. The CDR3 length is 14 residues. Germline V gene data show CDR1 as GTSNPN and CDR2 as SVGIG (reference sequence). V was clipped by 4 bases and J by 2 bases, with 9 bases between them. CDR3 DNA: TGTGCCTGGATCCGCACAACTGGGGCCAACGTCCTGACTTTC. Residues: CAWIRTTGANVLTF. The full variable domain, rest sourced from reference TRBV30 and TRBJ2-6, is SQTIHQWPATLVQPVGSPLSLECTVEGTSNPNLYWYRQAAGRGLQLLFYSVGIGQISSEVPQNLSASRPQDRQFILSSKKLLLSDSGFYLCAWIRTTGANVLTFGAGSRLTVL.

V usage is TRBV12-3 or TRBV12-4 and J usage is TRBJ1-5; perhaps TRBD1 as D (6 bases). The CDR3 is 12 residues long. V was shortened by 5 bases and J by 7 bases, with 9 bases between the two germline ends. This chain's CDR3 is CASSPGVQPQHF. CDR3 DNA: TGTGCCAGCAGTCCAGGGGTCCAGCCCCAGCATTTT.

This CDR3 reads CASSSTGLSGNTIYF. In nucleotides, the CDR3 is TGTGCCAGCAGCTCGACAGGCCTCTCTGGAAACACCATATATTTT. The V and J genes are TRBV7-6 and TRBJ1-3, with D perhaps matching TRBD1 (6 bases). The V and J ends lost 4 bases and 0 bases respectively, with 10 bases between them. The germline V gene encodes CDR1 SGHVS and CDR2 FNYEAQ. The CDR3 is made up of 15 amino acids.

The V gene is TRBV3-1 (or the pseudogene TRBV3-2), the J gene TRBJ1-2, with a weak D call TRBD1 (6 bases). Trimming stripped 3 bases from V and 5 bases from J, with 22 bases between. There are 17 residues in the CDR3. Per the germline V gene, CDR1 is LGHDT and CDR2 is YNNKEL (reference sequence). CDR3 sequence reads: CASSQDEEQGRPYGYTF. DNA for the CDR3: TGTGCCAGCAGCCAGGACGAGGAGCAGGGGCGGCCTTATGGCTACACCTTC.

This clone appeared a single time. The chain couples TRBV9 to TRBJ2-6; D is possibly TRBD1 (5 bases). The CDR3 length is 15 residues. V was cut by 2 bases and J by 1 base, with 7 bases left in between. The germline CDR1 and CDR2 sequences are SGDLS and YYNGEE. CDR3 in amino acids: CASSVSGSGANVLTF. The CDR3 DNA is TGTGCCAGCAGCGTCTCAGGGTCTGGGGCCAACGTCCTGACTTTC.

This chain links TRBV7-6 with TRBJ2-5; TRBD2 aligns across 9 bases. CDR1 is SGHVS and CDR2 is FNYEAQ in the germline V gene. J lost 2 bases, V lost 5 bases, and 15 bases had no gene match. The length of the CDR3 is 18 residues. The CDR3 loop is CASSLLPPSGESQETQYF. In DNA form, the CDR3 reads TGTGCCAGCAGCCTACTACCCCCTAGCGGGGAGTCACAAGAGACCCAGTACTTC. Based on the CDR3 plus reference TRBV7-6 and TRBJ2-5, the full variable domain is GAGVSQSPRYKVTKRGQDVALRCDPISGHVSLYWYRQALGQGPEFLTYFNYEAQQDKSGLPNDRFSAERPEGSISTLTIQRTEQRDSAMYRCASSLLPPSGESQETQYFGPGTRLLVL.